The clone carrying this TCR beta chain was seen a few times. Its antigen is undetermined. The data stem from a study of spatial heterogeneity in lung cancer. Study summary: Detection consistently yielded more beta chains than alpha chains. The study's findings and limits: Whereas they appeared in blood less at follow-up, ubiquitous expanded tumor TCRs appeared there more at resection.

The CDR3 is 13 amino acids. V shed 2 bases and J shed 5 bases, with 9 bases lying between them. The V gene's germline CDR1 is MGHRA and CDR2 YSYEKL. From the 5' RACE reads, TCRdb called clonotypes with MiXCR, one entry per CDR3 protein. Counted here are about 90,000 distinct CDR3 sequences, under 9% occurring once; the ten biggest clones make up 6.9%. Time point described: sample taken at primary tumor resection. Sequencing of whole RNA from tumor, nontumor lung or frozen PBMC involved no sorting. The donors were 72 patients with non-small cell lung cancer that was early-stage and untreated. This clonotype was sampled from a male donor with early-stage non-small cell lung cancer. Sample: PBMCs, taken at surgery. The chain couples TRBV4-1 to TRBJ2-5; D is unclear. The CDR3 sequence: CASSQMTLETQYF. CDR3 coding DNA: TGCGCCAGCAGCCAAATGACCCTGGAGACCCAGTACTTC.